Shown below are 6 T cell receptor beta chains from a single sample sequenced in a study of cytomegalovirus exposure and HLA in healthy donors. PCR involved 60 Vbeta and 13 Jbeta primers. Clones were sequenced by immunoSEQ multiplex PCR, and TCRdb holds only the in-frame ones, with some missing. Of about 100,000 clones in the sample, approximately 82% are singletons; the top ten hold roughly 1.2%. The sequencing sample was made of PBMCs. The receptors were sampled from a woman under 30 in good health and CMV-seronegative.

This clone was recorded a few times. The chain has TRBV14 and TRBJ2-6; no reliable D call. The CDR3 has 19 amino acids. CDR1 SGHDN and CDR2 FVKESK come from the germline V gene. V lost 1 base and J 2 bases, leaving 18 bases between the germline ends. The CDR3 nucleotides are TGTGCCAGCAGCCAAGCAAAAGGCGGATCTTTCCCTGGGGCCAACGTCCTGACTTTC. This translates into CASSQAKGGSFPGANVLTF.

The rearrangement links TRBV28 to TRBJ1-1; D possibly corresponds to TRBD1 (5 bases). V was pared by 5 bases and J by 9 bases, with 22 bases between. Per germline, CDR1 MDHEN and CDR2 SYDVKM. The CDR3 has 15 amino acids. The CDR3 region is CASSRINFQGIKAFF. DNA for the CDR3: TGTGCCAGCAGTCGTATAAATTTCCAGGGAATTAAAGCTTTCTTT.

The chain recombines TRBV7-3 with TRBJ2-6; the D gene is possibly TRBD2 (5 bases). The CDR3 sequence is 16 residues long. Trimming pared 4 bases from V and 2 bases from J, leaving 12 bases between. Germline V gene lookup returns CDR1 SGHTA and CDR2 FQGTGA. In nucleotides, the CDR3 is TGTGCCAGCAGCTCAAGGTGGGGAGCTGGGGCCAACGTCCTGACTTTC. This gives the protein CASSSRWGAGANVLTF.

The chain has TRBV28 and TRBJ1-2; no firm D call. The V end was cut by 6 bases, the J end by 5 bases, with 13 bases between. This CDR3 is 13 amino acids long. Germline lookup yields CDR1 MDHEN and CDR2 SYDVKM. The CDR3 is CASRQTVGYGYTF. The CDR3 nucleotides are TGTGCCAGCAGGCAGACGGTCGGGTATGGCTACACCTTC.

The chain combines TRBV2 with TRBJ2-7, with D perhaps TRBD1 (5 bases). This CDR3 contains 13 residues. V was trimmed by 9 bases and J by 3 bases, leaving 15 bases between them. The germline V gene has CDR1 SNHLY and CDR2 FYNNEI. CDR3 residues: CASLSRENYEQYF. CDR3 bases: TGTGCCAGTTTGAGCAGGGAAAACTACGAGCAGTACTTC.

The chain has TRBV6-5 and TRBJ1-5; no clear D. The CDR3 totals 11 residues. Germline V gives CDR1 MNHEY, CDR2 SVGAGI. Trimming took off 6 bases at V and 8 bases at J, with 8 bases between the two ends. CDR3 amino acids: CASSPGEPQHF. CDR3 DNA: TGTGCCAGCAGCCCCGGGGAGCCCCAGCATTTT.